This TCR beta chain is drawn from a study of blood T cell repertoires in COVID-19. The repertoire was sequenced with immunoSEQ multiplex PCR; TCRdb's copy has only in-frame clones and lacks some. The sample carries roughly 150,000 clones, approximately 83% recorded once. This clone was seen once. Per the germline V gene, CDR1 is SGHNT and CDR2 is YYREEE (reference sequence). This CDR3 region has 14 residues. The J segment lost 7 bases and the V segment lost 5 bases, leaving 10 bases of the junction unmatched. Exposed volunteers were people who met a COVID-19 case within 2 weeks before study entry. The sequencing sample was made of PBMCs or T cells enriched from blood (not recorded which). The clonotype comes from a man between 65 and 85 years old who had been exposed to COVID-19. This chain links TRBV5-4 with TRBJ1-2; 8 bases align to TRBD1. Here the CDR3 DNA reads TGTGCCAGCAGTCTGGACAGGGTCAGAGGTGGCTACACCTTC. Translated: CASSLDRVRGGYTF.